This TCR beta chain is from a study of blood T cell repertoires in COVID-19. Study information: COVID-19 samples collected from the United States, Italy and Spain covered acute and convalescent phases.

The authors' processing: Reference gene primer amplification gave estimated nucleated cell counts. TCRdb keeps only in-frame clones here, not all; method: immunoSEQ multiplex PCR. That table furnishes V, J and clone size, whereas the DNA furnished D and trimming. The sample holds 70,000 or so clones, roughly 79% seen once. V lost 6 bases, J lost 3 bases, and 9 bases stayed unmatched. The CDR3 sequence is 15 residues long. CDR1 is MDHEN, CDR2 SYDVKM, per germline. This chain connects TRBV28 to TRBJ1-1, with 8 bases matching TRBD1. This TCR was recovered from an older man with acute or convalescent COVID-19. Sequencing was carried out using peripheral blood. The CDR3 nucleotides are TGTGCCAGCAGCCCACTCGGACAGGGCGACACTGAAGCTTTCTTT. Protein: CASSPLGQGDTEAFF.